This record covers a single TCR beta chain. Antigen: not known. The data are from a study of cytomegalovirus exposure and HLA in healthy donors. The study's findings and limits: The study designated some 180 TCR beta chains cytomegalovirus-associated. The classifier reportedly diagnosed cytomegalovirus status with high sensitivity and specificity.

PCR involved 60 Vbeta and 13 Jbeta primers. Measured with immunoSEQ multiplex PCR; TCRdb has only the in-frame clones, and not every one. The profile covers some 180,000 clones, with roughly 87% appearing a single time and around 0.99% taken by the ten largest. The CDR3 loop spans 13 amino acids. V lost 5 bases to trimming and J lost 4 bases, with 14 bases between them. Germline assignment: CDR1 SQVTM and CDR2 ANQGSEA. The sample consisted of PBMCs. The chain uses TRBV29-1 and TRBJ2-5, with a tentative D call TRBD2 (6 bases). This receptor was taken from a boy aged 2 to 9 in good health and CMV-seronegative. For the CDR3, the DNA is TGCAGCGTTCGGGTCGGGGGAGGAGAGACCCAGTACTTC. Its translation: CSVRVGGGETQYF.